This is a list of T cell receptor beta chains from one sample in a study of blood T cell repertoires in COVID-19. Only in-frame clones appear in the TCRdb table, and some are missing; sequencing was by immunoSEQ multiplex PCR. The table includes some 290,000 clones, roughly 89% detected once. What was sequenced was peripheral blood. The receptors stem from a woman between 25 and 40 years old with COVID-19, enrolled during active disease. Both conserved end residues are part of each CDR3. D genes are given only for firm matches. A clone size is listed for some rows: how often the clone was seen (once, few, many), or a class if it is expanded.

size | J | V | D | DNA | CDR3
NA | TRBJ2-3 | TRBV2 | TRBD2 | TGTGCCAGCAGTGGAATACCCTACTCCTTAGCGGGGGGCAGCACAGATACGCAGTATTTT | CASSGIPYSLAGGSTDTQYF
NA | TRBJ1-5 | TRBV7-8 | TRBD1 | TGTGCCAGCAGCCGCAAAGGGACGGACAGGCCCAATCAGCCCCAGCATTTT | CASSRKGTDRPNQPQHF
NA | TRBJ2-1 | TRBV10-3 | NA | TGTGCCATCAGTGAGTCGATGGGGGGGGCGTACAATGAGCAGTTCTTC | CAISESMGGAYNEQFF
NA | TRBJ2-7 | TRBV7-9 | NA | TGTGCCAGCAGCTTAGGTGGCCTCTACGAGCAGTACTTC | CASSLGGLYEQYF
NA | TRBJ2-7 | TRBV5-1 | NA | TGCGCCAGCAGCAAACAGGGCGAGCAGTACTTC | CASSKQGEQYF
once | TRBJ1-1 | TRBV5-6 | TRBD1 | TGTGCCAGCAGACCGGGACAGGCCTACTTGAACACTGAAGCTTTCTTT | CASRPGQAYLNTEAFF
NA | TRBJ2-3 | TRBV5-1 | TRBD2 | TGCGCCAGCAGCCCACCTCTAGCGGGGGGTGGGGATACGCAGTATTTT | CASSPPLAGGGDTQYF
NA | TRBJ2-1 | TRBV5-4 | NA | TGTGCCAGCAGCTTGGAAGCCAATGAGCAGTTCTTC | CASSLEANEQFF
NA | TRBJ2-2 | TRBV14 | NA | TGTGCCAGCAGCCAAGGGGTAGTGGGTCTGGTAGCGAGAAAAAGGGTCCCGGGGGAGCTGTTTTTT | CASSQGVVGLVARKRVPGELFF
few | TRBJ2-1 | TRBV27 | TRBD2 | TGTGCCAGCAGTCCATATAGAACTAGCGGGGGCCTTAATGAGCAGTTCTTC | CASSPYRTSGGLNEQFF
NA | TRBJ1-3 | TRBV19 | NA | TGTGCCAGTAGTATAGGCGCATCCTCTGGAAACACCATATATTTT | CASSIGASSGNTIYF
once | TRBJ2-2 | TRBV6-5 | TRBD1 | TGTGCCAGCAGTTACAGGAAGGCAGGGGGCACCGGGGAGCTGTTTTTT | CASSYRKAGGTGELFF
NA | TRBJ2-3 | TRBV27 | NA | TGTGCCAGCAGGGACAACACAGATACGCAGTATTTT | CASRDNTDTQYF
NA | TRBJ1-6 | TRBV2 | TRBD1 | TGTGCCAGCAGTGAAGGCAGGGGGCGAGCACCCCTCCACTTT | CASSEGRGRAPLHF